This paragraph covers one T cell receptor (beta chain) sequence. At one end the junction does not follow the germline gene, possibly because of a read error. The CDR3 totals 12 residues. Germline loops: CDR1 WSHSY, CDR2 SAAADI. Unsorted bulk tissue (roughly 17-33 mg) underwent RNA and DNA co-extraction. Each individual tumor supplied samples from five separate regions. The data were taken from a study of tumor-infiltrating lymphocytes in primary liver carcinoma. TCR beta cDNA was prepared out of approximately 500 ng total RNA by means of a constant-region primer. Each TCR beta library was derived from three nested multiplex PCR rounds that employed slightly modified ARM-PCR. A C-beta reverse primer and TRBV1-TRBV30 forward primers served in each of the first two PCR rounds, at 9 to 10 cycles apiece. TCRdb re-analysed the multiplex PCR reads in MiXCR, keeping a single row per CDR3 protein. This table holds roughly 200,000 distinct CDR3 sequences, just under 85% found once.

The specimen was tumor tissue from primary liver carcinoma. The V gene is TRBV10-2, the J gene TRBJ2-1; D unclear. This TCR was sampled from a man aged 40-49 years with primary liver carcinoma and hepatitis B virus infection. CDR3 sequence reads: CTSSQGYNEQFF. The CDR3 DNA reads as TGCACCAGCAGCCAAGGGTACAATGAGCAGTTCTTC.